A single T cell receptor (beta chain) is shown here with its context. What it binds is unknown. This CDR3 region has 16 residues. Germline loops: CDR1 LGHNA, CDR2 YNFKEQ. These data originate in a study of monozygotic twins with inflammatory bowel disease. Study observations and caveats: The analysis did not separate different T cell subtypes. Repertoire similarity matched across concordant and discordant twins, perhaps owing to limited power. Twins with IBD had fewer clonotypes in common with others than healthy twins, particularly during disease activity.

Input per TCR library consisted of roughly 4,000 ng of total RNA. Reprocessing the 5' RACE reads, TCRdb reports a single entry for every CDR3 protein and omits DNA. Recorded for this sample: more than 300,000 distinct CDR3 sequences. Sequencing used blood. The sequence was obtained from a human donor with ulcerative colitis or Crohn's disease, or a healthy co-twin of an affected twin (not recorded which). The genes are TRBV4-2 and TRBJ2-1; TCRdb's D gene call, TRBD2, goes unchecked for lack of DNA. The CDR3 reads CASSQAGTGSYNEQFF.